This T cell receptor (beta chain) stems from a study of graft-versus-host responses after intestinal transplantation. Comments on this clone: Antigen: not known.

Libraries were prepared by immunoSEQ multiplex PCR; TCRdb keeps only in-frame clonotypes and omits some of them. Of about 99,000 clones listed, over 85% are singletons. Trimming cost V 6 bases and J 0 bases, with 15 bases left between them. This CDR3 comprises 16 residues. CDR1 is SQVTM and CDR2 is ANQGSEA in the germline V gene. The chain uses TRBV29-1 and TRBJ2-6; maybe TRBD1 (7 bases). This sample comprised unstimulated CD8+ T cells sorted from spleen or lymph node cells, obtained before intestinal transplant. The clonotype was recovered from a human donor who received an intestinal transplant. CDR3 nucleotides: TGCAGCGTCGCGGGACAGCATTTCTCTGGGGCCAACGTCCTGACTTTC. This translates into CSVAGQHFSGANVLTF.